This T cell receptor beta chain was sequenced for a study of human T cells and chemical hapten exposure. Whole-study context: Across samples, TCR yields varied, mostly owing to small differences in pooled library volumes.

TCRdb reprocessed the RACE reads via MiXCR and lists one record per CDR3 protein. The sample shows more than 35,000 distinct CDR3 sequences, about 12% of them seen only once. A word on this clonotype: As yet, its antigen is unknown.

Findings of the study overall: The presence of alopecia in the donors means their immune response may differ from healthy people's.

Time point here: patch test 3, about 24 weeks after DPC sensitization. Treatment denoted: therapeutic diphenylcyclopropenone sensitization with weekly scalp DPC. Unfractionated whole blood yielded total RNA. The sequenced sample was whole blood, obtained in connection with sensitization to the hapten diphenylcyclopropenone (DPC). The receptor comes from a woman between 35 and 50 years old with alopecia areata. Some clones in this sample may be carry-over from other donors' samples.

The CDR3 loop reads CASSHLSSNEQFF. As DNA, the CDR3 is TGCGCCAGCAGCCATCTGAGTAGTAATGAGCAGTTCTTC. This chain uses TRBV4-3 with TRBJ2-1; no firm D call. The CDR3 runs to 13 residues. Germline assignment: CDR1 LGHNA and CDR2 YSLEER. V was clipped by 3 bases and J by 7 bases, with 10 bases between them.